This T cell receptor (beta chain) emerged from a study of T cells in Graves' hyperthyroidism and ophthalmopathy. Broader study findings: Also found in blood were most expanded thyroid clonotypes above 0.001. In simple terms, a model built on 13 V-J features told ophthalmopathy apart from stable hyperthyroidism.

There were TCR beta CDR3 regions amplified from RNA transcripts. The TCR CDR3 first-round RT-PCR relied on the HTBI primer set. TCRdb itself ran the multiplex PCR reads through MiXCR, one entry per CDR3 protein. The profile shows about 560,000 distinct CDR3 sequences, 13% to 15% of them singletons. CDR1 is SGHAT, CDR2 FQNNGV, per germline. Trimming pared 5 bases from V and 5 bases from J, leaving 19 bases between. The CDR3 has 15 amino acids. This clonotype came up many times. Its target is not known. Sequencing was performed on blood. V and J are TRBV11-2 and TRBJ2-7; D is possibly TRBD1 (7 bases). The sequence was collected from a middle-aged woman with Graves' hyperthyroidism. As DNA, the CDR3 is TGTGCCAGCAGCAGAAGGGGCAGGGGGGACAACGAGCAGTACTTC. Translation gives CASSRRGRGDNEQYF.